The 13 T cell receptor beta chains below come from one sample, sequenced in a study of T cells after yellow fever vaccination. TCRdb itself ran the 5' RACE reads through MiXCR, one entry per CDR3 protein. The sample carries 150,000 to 200,000 distinct CDR3 sequences, approximately 9.7% recorded once. Here the sequenced sample was CD8+ T cells sorted from PBMCs, taken 45 days after the yellow fever booster vaccination. Receptor source: a man in his late teens or twenties who received the YFV17D yellow fever vaccine.

In this sample, this clonotype turned up many times. This rearrangement joins TRBV12-3 or TRBV12-4 to TRBJ2-5; D is undetermined. The CDR3 spans 15 residues. Trimming left V 5 bases short and J 2 bases short, with 15 bases between. This chain's CDR3 is CASSPHARAQETQYF. CDR3 bases: TGTGCCAGCAGTCCGCACGCCCGGGCACAAGAGACCCAGTACTTC.

There are many counts of this clonotype. The chain joins TRBV4-3 to TRBJ2-7; D not resolved. CDR3 size: 15 residues. The germline V gene encodes CDR1 LGHNA and CDR2 YSLEER. V was pared by 0 bases and J by 0 bases, with 9 bases between. CDR3 protein: CASSQDYTSSYEQYF. The CDR3 DNA is TGCGCCAGCAGCCAAGACTATACGAGCTCCTACGAGCAGTACTTC.

Many counts were recorded for this clonotype. The chain employs TRBV2 and TRBJ1-5; the D is unclear. Trimming pared 6 bases from V and 7 bases from J, leaving 10 bases between. CDR1 is SNHLY, CDR2 FYNNEI, per germline. CDR3 length equals 12 residues. The CDR3 here is CASREIGQPQHF. The CDR3 DNA is TGTGCCAGCAGGGAGATTGGACAGCCCCAGCATTTT.

V usage is TRBV5-1 and J usage is TRBJ2-7, with no clear D. Germline V CDR1 and CDR2: SGHRS, YFSETQ. This CDR3 is built from 15 residues. V dropped 0 bases and J dropped 2 bases, with 12 bases sitting between them. The CDR3 region is CASSLGVLTAYEQYF. In DNA, the CDR3 is TGCGCCAGCAGCTTGGGGGTCCTAACGGCCTACGAGCAGTACTTC. Together with reference TRBV5-1 and TRBJ2-7, the CDR3 gives the full variable domain: KAGVTQTPRYLIKTRGQQVTLSCSPISGHRSVSWYQQTPGQGLQFLFEYFSETQRNKGNFPGRFSGRQFSNSRSEMNVSTLELGDSALYLCASSLGVLTAYEQYFGPGTRLTVT.

The rearrangement links TRBV10-3 to TRBJ2-1; TRBD1 aligns across 7 bases. The CDR3 consists of 14 residues. Germline V gene sequence: CDR1 ENHRY, CDR2 SYGVKD. With 6 bases clipped from V and 2 bases from J, the junction kept 4 bases outside the gene matches. This CDR3 reads CAIRGTDTYNEQFF. For the CDR3, the DNA is TGTGCCATCAGGGGGACAGACACCTACAATGAGCAGTTCTTC.

This clonotype occurred many times. The chain links TRBV20-1 to TRBJ2-3; 8 bases line up with TRBD2. CDR3 length: 15 residues. The V gene's germline CDR1 is DFQATT and CDR2 SNEGSKA (reference sequence). The V and J ends lost 0 bases and 5 bases, in that order; junction bases with no gene match: 7. The CDR3 spells CSAREAGGEGDTQYF. CDR3 in DNA: TGCAGTGCTAGAGAGGCCGGGGGGGAAGGAGATACGCAGTATTTT.

Of note for this clonotype: This may be a read error, as it is one base from a much larger clone. Without the conserved terminal phenylalanine or tryptophan, this CDR3 likely stems from a read error. The chain links TRBV11-2 to TRBJ2-5, with D tentatively TRBD1 (5 bases). The V end lost 5 bases, the J end lost 5 bases, and 9 bases lay between the germline ends. This CDR3 region has 12 residues. Germline V gene sequence: CDR1 SGHAT, CDR2 FQNNGV. The DNA for the CDR3 is TGTGCCAGCAGCCGATACAGGGAGACCCAGTACTCC. Encoded protein: CASSRYRETQYS.

A note on this clonotype: Its ends do not fully match the called genes, so a read error is possible. The V gene is TRBV7-8, the J gene TRBJ1-4; no clear D gene. Germline-derived CDR1 and CDR2 are SGHVS and FQNEAQ. The CDR3 spans 11 residues. This chain's CDR3 is CASSFAENLIF. CDR3 sequence (DNA): TGTGCCAGCAGCTTTGCGGAAAATCTGATTTTT.

The chain joins TRBV27 to TRBJ2-7, with 8 bases identical to TRBD1. CDR1 is MNHEY, CDR2 SMNVEV, per germline (reference sequence). This CDR3 comprises 15 residues. Trimming at V came to 5 bases and at J to 2 bases, leaving 8 bases not matched to a gene. CDR3 sequence: CASSPSTGAAYEQYF. The CDR3 DNA reads as TGTGCCAGCAGTCCCTCGACAGGGGCAGCCTACGAGCAGTACTTC.

The CDR3 reads CASSLFAAGGNIQYF. The CDR3 coding sequence is TGTGCCAGCAGTTTATTCGCGGCAGGGGGAAACATTCAGTACTTC. The rearrangement joins TRBV27 to TRBJ2-4, with 7 bases identical to TRBD1. CDR1 and CDR2 (germline): MNHEY, SMNVEV (reference sequence). This CDR3 has 15 amino acids. V lost 1 base, J lost 6 bases, and 6 bases stayed unmatched.

This clonotype was picked up a small number of times. V gene TRBV12-3 or TRBV12-4 combines with J gene TRBJ1-6, with D unclear. Trimming removed 7 bases at V and 7 bases at J, with 8 bases between. This CDR3 contains 12 residues. The CDR3 loop is CASNTVNSPLHF. The CDR3 DNA reads TGTGCCAGCAACACAGTCAATTCACCCCTCCACTTT.

This chain uses TRBV29-1 with TRBJ2-5; D is possibly TRBD2 (7 bases). V lost 4 bases, J lost 5 bases, and 23 bases lay in between. The CDR3 runs to 16 residues. Per the germline V gene, CDR1 is SQVTM and CDR2 is ANQGSEA. CDR3 sequence reads: CSVGGASGIDGETQYF. CDR3 sequence (DNA): TGCAGCGTTGGGGGGGCTAGCGGAATCGATGGGGAGACCCAGTACTTC.

Notes on this clonotype: One base away lies a much larger clone, so this may be a sequencing read error. The V gene is TRBV29-1, the J gene TRBJ2-1; D is undetermined. The length of the CDR3 is 12 residues. Germline CDR1 is SQVTM and CDR2 is ANQGSEA. The CDR3 sequence is CSVESVLLERFF. Written as DNA, the CDR3 is TGCAGCGTAGAGTCGGTTTTACTTGAGCGGTTCTTC.